The 15 T cell receptor beta chains below were found in one sample sequenced in a study of T cell repertoires in cytomegalovirus infection. A single record per CDR3 protein comes from TCRdb applying MiXCR to the reads. The sample yields 500,000 or so distinct CDR3 sequences, approximately 15% seen once. The source material was CD8+ T cells from PBMCs. The source is a human donor in good health (CMV status not recorded). Some clones in this sample may be carry-over from other donors' samples.

This clonotype was counted at least ten times. The chain recombines TRBV7-3 with TRBJ2-7, with D possibly being TRBD1 (6 bases). Trimming removed 4 bases from V and 5 bases from J, with 12 bases in between. Germline values: CDR1 SGHTA, CDR2 FQGTGA. CDR3 length equals 13 residues. CDR3 bases: TGTGCCAGCAGCTCCACAGGGTCCGACGAGCAGTACTTC. Its translation: CASSSTGSDEQYF. Combining the CDR3 with reference TRBV7-3 and TRBJ2-7 gives the whole variable domain GAGVSQTPSNKVTEKGKYVELRCDPISGHTALYWYRQSLGQGPEFLIYFQGTGAADDSGLPNDRFFAVRPEGSVSTLKIQRTERGDSAVYLCASSSTGSDEQYFGPGTRLTVT.

This clonotype was observed a handful of times. This chain joins TRBV12-5 and TRBJ2-7; TRBD1 matches at 11 bases. Germline CDR1 reads LGHNT; CDR2 reads FRNRAP. This CDR3 is 17 amino acids long. V trimming: 0 bases; J trimming: 3 bases; junction bases outside the gene matches: 7. The CDR3 region is CASGLVFGTGGNYEQYF. The CDR3 region has the DNA TGTGCTAGTGGTTTGGTATTTGGGACAGGGGGTAACTACGAGCAGTACTTC.

In its sample, this clonotype was seen many times. The CDR3 region is CATSRDRAGNEKLFF. In DNA, the CDR3 is TGTGCCACCAGCAGAGACAGGGCGGGCAATGAAAAACTGTTTTTT. The chain has TRBV15 and TRBJ1-4; maybe TRBD1 (5 bases). V was trimmed by 0 bases and J by 5 bases, leaving 10 bases between them. This CDR3 spans 15 amino acids. The germline V gene encodes CDR1 LNHNV and CDR2 YYDKDF (reference sequence).

The gene calls are TRBV29-1 and TRBJ1-1; tentatively, D is TRBD1 (5 bases). This CDR3 is built from 16 residues. Germline V gene sequence: CDR1 SQVTM, CDR2 ANQGSEA. V was trimmed by 4 bases and J by 1 base, leaving 19 bases between them. The CDR3: CSVGGLNGLRNTEAFF. Written as DNA, the CDR3 is TGCAGCGTTGGGGGCCTGAACGGTCTCCGGAACACTGAAGCTTTCTTT.

V is TRBV7-3 and J is TRBJ2-1; 12 bases agree with TRBD2. This CDR3 region has 15 residues. Germline CDR1 is SGHTA and CDR2 is FQGTGA. Trimming cost V 6 bases and J 6 bases; bases outside gene matches: 6. This chain's CDR3 is CASSQLAGGINEQFF. CDR3 nucleotide sequence: TGTGCCAGCAGTCAACTAGCGGGAGGTATCAATGAGCAGTTCTTC.

This clonotype was detected only a few times. The chain employs TRBV19 and TRBJ2-3, with a weak D call TRBD2 (5 bases). Deletions cut 9 bases from V and 0 bases from J, with 16 bases between. Germline-derived CDR1 and CDR2 are LNHDA and SQIVND (reference sequence). This CDR3 has 15 residues. CDR3 amino acids: CASHGGISSTDTQYF. CDR3 DNA: TGTGCCAGCCATGGAGGAATCTCTAGCACAGATACGCAGTATTTT.

This clonotype was counted a few times. The rearrangement links TRBV7-6 to TRBJ1-2, with D uncertain. The CDR3 loop spans 14 amino acids. With 5 bases removed from V and 6 bases from J, the gap between germline ends came to 16 bases. CDR1 is SGHVS and CDR2 is FNYEAQ in the germline V gene. The CDR3 region is CASSPGGGKDGYTF. In DNA, the CDR3 is TGTGCCAGCAGCCCCGGCGGAGGGAAGGATGGCTACACCTTC.

The chain has TRBV2 and TRBJ2-7; D may be TRBD1 (5 bases). The germline CDR1 and CDR2 sequences are SNHLY and FYNNEI. The germline V and J ends were trimmed by 6 bases and 0 bases, with 12 bases remaining between them. This CDR3 spans 14 amino acids. The CDR3 coding sequence is TGTGCCAGCAGCGCAGGGTGGGGCTCCTACGAGCAGTACTTC. Amino acids: CASSAGWGSYEQYF.

This clonotype came up many times. The rearrangement uses TRBV14 and TRBJ2-3; D is ambiguous. Germline lookup yields CDR1 SGHDN and CDR2 FVKESK. This CDR3 is built from 14 residues. V lost 2 bases to trimming and J lost 5 bases, with 11 bases between them. CDR3 bases: TGTGCCAGCAGCCAAACCCAGGAGATAGATACGCAGTATTTT. It is translated as CASSQTQEIDTQYF.

This chain joins TRBV27 and TRBJ1-6, with 7 bases that match TRBD1. CDR1 MNHEY and CDR2 SMNVEV come from the germline V gene (reference sequence). Unmatched junction bases numbered 3, after V lost 6 bases and J lost 10 bases. The CDR3 runs to 12 residues. CDR3 region: CASRTGISPLHF. The CDR3 region has the DNA TGTGCCAGCAGGACAGGGATATCACCCCTCCACTTT.

Ten or more counts support this clonotype. The rearrangement joins TRBV6-1 to TRBJ2-7, with TRBD1 identical over 7 bases. Germline V CDR1 and CDR2: MNHNS, SASEGT. The CDR3 consists of 14 residues. V lost 3 bases to trimming and J lost 2 bases; unmatched junction nucleotides: 4. The CDR3 DNA reads TGTGCCAGCAGTGAGAGGGGGCACACCTACGAGCAGTACTTC. This translates into CASSERGHTYEQYF.

This chain uses TRBV5-1 with TRBJ1-1, with 11 bases fitting TRBD1. This CDR3 has 15 residues. V dropped 2 bases and J dropped 5; count of bases not matched to a gene: 5. Per germline, CDR1 SGHRS and CDR2 YFSETQ. The CDR3 loop reads CASSFGTGGKTEAFF. CDR3 DNA sequence: TGCGCCAGCAGCTTTGGGACAGGGGGAAAAACTGAAGCTTTCTTT.

As concerns this clonotype: The final CDR3 position lacks the conserved phenylalanine or tryptophan, pointing to a likely read error. Because the CDR3's place on the DNA is in doubt, the DNA is left out and the CDR3 is given as listed by TCRdb. The CDR3: CASSLGQGRDEQLL. This chain joins TRBV27 and TRBJ2-1; the tabulated D call, TRBD1, remains unverified against the DNA. The germline CDR1 and CDR2 sequences are MNHEY and SMNVEV (reference sequence). The CDR3 has 14 residues if both end residues are counted.

The chain is built from TRBV27 and TRBJ2-3; TRBD2 matches 14 bases. In germline, CDR1 is MNHEY, CDR2 SMNVEV (reference sequence). CDR3 size: 15 residues. V gave up 4 bases and J gave up 8 bases; unmatched junction bases: 5. Here the CDR3 DNA reads TGTGCCAGCAGTTCTCAGACTAGCGGGAGGGGTACGCAGTATTTT. It yields the protein CASSSQTSGRGTQYF.

There are many counts of this clonotype. The CDR3 is CASSPAGGLDEQFF. In DNA, the CDR3 is TGTGCCAGCAGCCCGGCGGGAGGCCTAGATGAGCAGTTCTTC. The V call is TRBV7-8, the J call TRBJ2-1; 8 nucleotides line up with TRBD2. In germline, CDR1 is SGHVS, CDR2 FQNEAQ. Trimming cost V 5 bases and J 8 bases; bases outside gene matches: 8. The CDR3 extends over 14 amino acids.